This T cell receptor (beta chain) was obtained from a study of shared clonotypes between healthy human individuals. Study-wide results and caveats: Estimated richness values were generally larger in naive subsets than in memory subsets.

Details on this clone: Its antigen is unidentified.

Naive CD8 cells comprised CD45RO-negative, CCR7-positively selected cells, excluding terminally differentiated effector memory CD45RA+ cells. V dropped 3 bases and J dropped 0 bases, with 6 bases sitting between them. The CDR3 consists of 14 residues. Germline lookup yields CDR1 MGHDK and CDR2 SYGVNS. Original analysis: ImmunoSEQ supplied junction-only sequences lacking quality scores, so filtering was different. TCRdb's table, derived via immunoSEQ multiplex PCR, lists solely in-frame clones and lacks some. V and J calls and clone size are given by that table; D and trimming were obtained from the DNA. This sample has some 2.1 million clones, with roughly 95% found just once.

The sample taken for sequencing was naive CD8+ T cells sorted from blood. The J gene is TRBJ2-4, the V gene TRBV25-1; D ambiguous. The sequence derives from a man aged 18-30 years in good health. CDR3 loop: CASSDLLAKNIQYF. As DNA, the CDR3 is TGTGCCAGCAGTGATTTGCTAGCCAAAAACATTCAGTACTTC.